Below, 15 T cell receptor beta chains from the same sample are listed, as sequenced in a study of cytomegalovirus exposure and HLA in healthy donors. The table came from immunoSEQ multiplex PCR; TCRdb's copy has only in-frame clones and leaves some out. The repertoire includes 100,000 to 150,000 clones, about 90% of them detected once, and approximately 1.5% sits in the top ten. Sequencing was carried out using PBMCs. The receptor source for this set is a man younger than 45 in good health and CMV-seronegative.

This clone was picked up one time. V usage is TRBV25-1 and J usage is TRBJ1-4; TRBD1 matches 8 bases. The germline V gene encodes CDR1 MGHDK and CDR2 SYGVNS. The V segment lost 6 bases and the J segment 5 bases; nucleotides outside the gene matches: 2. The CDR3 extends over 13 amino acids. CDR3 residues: CASRQGGNEKLFF. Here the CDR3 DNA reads TGTGCCAGCAGACAGGGGGGAAATGAAAAACTGTTTTTT. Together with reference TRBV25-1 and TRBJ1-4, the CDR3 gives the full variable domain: EADIYQTPRYLVIGTGKKITLECSQTMGHDKMYWYQQDPGMELHLIHYSYGVNSTEKGDLSSESTVSRIRTEHFPLTLESARPSHTSQYLCASRQGGNEKLFFGSGTQLSVL.

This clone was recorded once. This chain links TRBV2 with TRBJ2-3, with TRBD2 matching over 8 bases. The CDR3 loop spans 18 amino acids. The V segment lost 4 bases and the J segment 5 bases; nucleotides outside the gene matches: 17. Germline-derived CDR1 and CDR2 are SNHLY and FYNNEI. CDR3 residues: CASSGESQRGLERDTQYF. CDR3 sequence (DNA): TGTGCCAGCAGTGGAGAATCCCAGCGGGGGCTAGAGAGAGATACGCAGTATTTT.

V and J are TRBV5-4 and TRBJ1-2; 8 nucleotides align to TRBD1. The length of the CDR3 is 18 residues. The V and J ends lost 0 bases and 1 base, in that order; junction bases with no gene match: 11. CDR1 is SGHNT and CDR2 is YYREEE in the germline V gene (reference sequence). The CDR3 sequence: CASSLEGRGRSLNYGYTF. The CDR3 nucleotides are TGTGCCAGCAGCTTGGAGGGCAGGGGGCGTTCGCTTAACTATGGCTACACCTTC.

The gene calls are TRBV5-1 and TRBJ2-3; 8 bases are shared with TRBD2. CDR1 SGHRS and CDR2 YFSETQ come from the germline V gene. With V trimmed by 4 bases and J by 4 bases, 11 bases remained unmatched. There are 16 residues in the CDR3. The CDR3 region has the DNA TGCGCCAGCAGCCTGGAACCAGCGGGAGTACCAGATACGCAGTATTTT. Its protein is CASSLEPAGVPDTQYF.

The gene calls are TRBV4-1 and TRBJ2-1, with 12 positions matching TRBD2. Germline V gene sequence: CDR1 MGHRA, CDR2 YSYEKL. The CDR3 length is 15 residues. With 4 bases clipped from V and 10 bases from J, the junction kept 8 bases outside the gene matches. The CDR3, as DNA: TGCGCCAGCAGCCTAGAGACTAGCGGGGGAGGGGAGCAGTTCTTC. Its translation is CASSLETSGGGEQFF.

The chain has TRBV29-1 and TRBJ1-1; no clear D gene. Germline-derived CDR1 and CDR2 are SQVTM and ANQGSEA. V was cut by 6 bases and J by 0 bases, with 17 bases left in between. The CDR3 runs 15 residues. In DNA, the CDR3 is TGCAGCGTACGTATCGGGGTTACCATGAACACTGAAGCTTTCTTT. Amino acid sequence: CSVRIGVTMNTEAFF.

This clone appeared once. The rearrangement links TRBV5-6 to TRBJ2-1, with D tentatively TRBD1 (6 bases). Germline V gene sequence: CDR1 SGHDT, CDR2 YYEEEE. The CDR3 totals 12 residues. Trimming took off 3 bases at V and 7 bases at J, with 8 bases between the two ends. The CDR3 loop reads CASSWGRNEQFF. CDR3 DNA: TGTGCCAGCAGCTGGGGGCGTAATGAGCAGTTCTTC.

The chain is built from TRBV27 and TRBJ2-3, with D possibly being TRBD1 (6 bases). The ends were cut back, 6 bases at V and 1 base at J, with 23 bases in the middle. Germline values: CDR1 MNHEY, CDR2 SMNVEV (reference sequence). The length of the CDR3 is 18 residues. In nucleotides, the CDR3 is TGTGCCAGCAGGCCCATGACAGGCTCCAAAGGGGGCACAGATACGCAGTATTTT. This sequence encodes CASRPMTGSKGGTDTQYF.

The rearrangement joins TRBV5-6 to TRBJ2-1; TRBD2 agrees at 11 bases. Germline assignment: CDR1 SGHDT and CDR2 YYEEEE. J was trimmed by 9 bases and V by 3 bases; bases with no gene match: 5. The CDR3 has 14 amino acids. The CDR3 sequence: CASSSASGRLEQFF. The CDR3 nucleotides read TGTGCCAGCAGCTCGGCTAGCGGGAGGCTTGAGCAGTTCTTC.

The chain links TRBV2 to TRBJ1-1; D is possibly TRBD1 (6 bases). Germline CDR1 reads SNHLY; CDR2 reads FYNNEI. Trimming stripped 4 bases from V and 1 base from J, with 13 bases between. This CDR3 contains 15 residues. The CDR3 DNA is TGTGCCAGCAGTGGCCAAGGGGGTAGGAACACTGAAGCTTTCTTT. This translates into CASSGQGGRNTEAFF.

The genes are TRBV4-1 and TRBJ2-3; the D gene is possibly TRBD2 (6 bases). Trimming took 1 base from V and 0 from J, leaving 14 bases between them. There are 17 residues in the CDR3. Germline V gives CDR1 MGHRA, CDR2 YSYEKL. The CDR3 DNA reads TGCGCCAGCAGCCAAGGTGAACTAGCCGTAAGCACAGATACGCAGTATTTT. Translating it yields CASSQGELAVSTDTQYF.

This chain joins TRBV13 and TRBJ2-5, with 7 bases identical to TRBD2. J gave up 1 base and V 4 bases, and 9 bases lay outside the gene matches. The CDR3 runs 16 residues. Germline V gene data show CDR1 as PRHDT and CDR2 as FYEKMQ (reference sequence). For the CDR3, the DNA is TGTGCCAGCAGCTACAATCCCGGGACTACCCAAGAGACCCAGTACTTC. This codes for CASSYNPGTTQETQYF.

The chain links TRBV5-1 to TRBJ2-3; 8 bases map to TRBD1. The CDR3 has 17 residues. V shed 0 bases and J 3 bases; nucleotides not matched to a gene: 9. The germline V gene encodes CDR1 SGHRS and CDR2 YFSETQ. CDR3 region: CASSLGQGARVTDTQYF. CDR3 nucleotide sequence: TGCGCCAGCAGCTTGGGGCAGGGGGCAAGGGTGACAGATACGCAGTATTTT.

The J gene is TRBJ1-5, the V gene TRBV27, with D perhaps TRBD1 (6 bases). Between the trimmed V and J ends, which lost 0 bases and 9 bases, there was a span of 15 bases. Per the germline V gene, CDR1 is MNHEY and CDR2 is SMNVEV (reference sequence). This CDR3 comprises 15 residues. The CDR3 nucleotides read TGTGCCAGCAGTTTATCGTTCGTGGAAGGGGGGCCCCAGCATTTT. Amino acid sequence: CASSLSFVEGGPQHF.

CDR3 in DNA: TGCAGCGCCCTCCGGGACAGGGGGTACGAGCAGTACTTC. It codes for CSALRDRGYEQYF. This chain links TRBV29-1 with TRBJ2-7, with TRBD1 identical over 11 bases. V trimming: 7 bases; J trimming: 4 bases; junction bases outside the gene matches: 6. CDR1 is SQVTM and CDR2 is ANQGSEA in the germline V gene. This CDR3 contains 13 residues.